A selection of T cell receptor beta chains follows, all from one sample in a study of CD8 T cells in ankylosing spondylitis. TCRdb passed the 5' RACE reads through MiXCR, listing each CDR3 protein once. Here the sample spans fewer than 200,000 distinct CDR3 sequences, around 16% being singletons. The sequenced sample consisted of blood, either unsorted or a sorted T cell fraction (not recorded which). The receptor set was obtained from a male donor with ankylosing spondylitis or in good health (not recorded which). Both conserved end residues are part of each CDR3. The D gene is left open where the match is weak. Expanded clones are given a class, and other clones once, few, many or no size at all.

CASSQDDREWETQYF TGCGCCAGCAGCCAAGACGACAGGGAATGGGAGACCCAGTACTTC TRBJ2-5 TRBD1 many TRBV4-1
CASSDRNYEQYF TGTGCCAGCAGCGACAGGAATTACGAGCAGTACTTC TRBJ2-7 . . TRBV6-6
CSALLDDRTQYF TGCAGTGCTCTACTGGACGACAGGACCCAGTACTTC TRBJ2-5 . few TRBV20-1
CASSEYGGRTQYF TGTGCCAGCAGTGAATACGGGGGGAGGACGCAGTATTTT TRBJ2-3 TRBD2 . TRBV28
CASSNGGGWTEAFF TGCGCCAGCAGCAACGGGGGAGGGTGGACTGAAGCTTTCTTT TRBJ1-1 . many TRBV5-1
CATRVSGANVLTF TGTGCCACCAGAGTTTCTGGGGCCAACGTCCTGACTTTC TRBJ2-6 . few TRBV15
CASNRLAPGVFPGELFF TGTGCCAGTAACCGACTAGCCCCCGGAGTGTTTCCCGGGGAGCTGTTTTTT TRBJ2-2 TRBD2 . TRBV19
CASSLYGEQYF TGTGCCAGCAGCTTGTACGGAGAGCAGTACTTC TRBJ2-7 . many TRBV5-5
CSVARDMNTEAFF TGCAGCGTTGCCAGAGACATGAACACTGAAGCTTTCTTT TRBJ1-1 . many TRBV29-1
CSARVPVRVEAFF TGCAGTGCTAGAGTGCCCGTAAGGGTTGAAGCTTTCTTT TRBJ1-1 . many TRBV20-1
CASSVDRDSNEKLFF TGTGCCAGCAGCGTAGACCGGGACAGCAATGAAAAACTGTTTTTT TRBJ1-4 TRBD1 many TRBV9
CASRVGGMNTEAFF TGCGCCAGCAGAGTAGGGGGCATGAACACTGAAGCTTTCTTT TRBJ1-1 TRBD1 many TRBV5-1
CAQTPPGLNTEAFF TGCGCCCAAACGCCCCCAGGGCTGAACACTGAAGCTTTCTTT TRBJ1-1 . few TRBV10-1
CASSQGFRGGLNEQFF TGCGCCAGCAGCCAAGGTTTTCGGGGGGGGCTCAATGAGCAGTTCTTC TRBJ2-1 TRBD2 many TRBV4-1
CASSSIRGGYGYTF TGTGCCAGCAGTTCGATCAGGGGCGGCTATGGCTACACCTTC TRBJ1-2 . few TRBV27
CASSTEPSTDTQYF TGTGCCAGCAGTACAGAGCCTAGCACAGATACGCAGTATTTT TRBJ2-3 . many TRBV28
CSAGQRSNYGYTF TGCAGTGCGGGGCAGCGGTCTAACTATGGCTACACCTTC TRBJ1-2 . many TRBV29-1
CASIRVLTSTDTQYF TGTGCCAGCATACGGGTTTTAACTAGCACAGATACGCAGTATTTT TRBJ2-3 . . TRBV2
CASSPPAEITDTQYF TGTGCCAGCAGCCCCCCCGCGGAAATCACAGATACGCAGTATTTT TRBJ2-3 . few TRBV6-1
CASTGSISGNTIYF TGTGCCAGCACAGGGTCAATCTCTGGAAACACCATATATTTT TRBJ1-3 . . TRBV28
CSARDMGSNYGYTF TGCAGTGCTAGAGATATGGGATCTAACTATGGCTACACCTTC TRBJ1-2 . few TRBV20-1
CASSSWTGDTGELFF TGTGCCAGCAGTTCATGGACGGGGGACACCGGGGAGCTGTTTTTT TRBJ2-2 . . TRBV27
CAIRDSGTGTSNTGELFF TGTGCCATCAGGGACTCCGGGACAGGTACTTCGAACACCGGGGAGCTGTTTTTT TRBJ2-2 TRBD1 many TRBV10-3
CASSQEDTEAFF TGTGCCAGCAGCCAAGAGGACACTGAAGCTTTCTTT TRBJ1-1 . many TRBV3-1
CASSSSSPRSVNNEQFF TGTGCCAGCAGCTCTAGTAGCCCCCGTTCGGTCAACAATGAGCAGTTCTTC TRBJ2-1 . few TRBV7-9
CSVAQVMNTEAFF TGCAGCGTTGCCCAGGTCATGAACACTGAAGCTTTCTTT TRBJ1-1 . many TRBV29-1
CASRDLGLAGSSYEQYF TGCGCCAGCAGGGACTTGGGACTAGCGGGAAGCTCCTACGAGCAGTACTTC TRBJ2-7 TRBD2 many TRBV5-1
CASSSHPETQYF TGTGCCAGCAGCTCTCACCCGGAGACCCAGTACTTC TRBJ2-5 . many TRBV27
CSADLSTDTQYF TGCAGTGCGGACCTTAGCACAGATACGCAGTATTTT TRBJ2-3 . many TRBV20-1
CASRGPQSGGNEQFF TGTGCCAGCAGGGGGCCCCAATCTGGGGGCAATGAGCAGTTCTTC TRBJ2-1 . . TRBV28
CASSQGASGLQETQYF TGCGCCAGCAGCCAAGGGGCTAGCGGCCTCCAAGAGACCCAGTACTTC TRBJ2-5 TRBD2 few TRBV4-1
CSARPGTEAFF TGCAGTGCCCGACCCGGGACTGAAGCTTTCTTT TRBJ1-1 . many TRBV20-1
CASSSLSGGIYEQYF TGTGCCAGCAGCTCCCTGTCAGGGGGGATTTACGAGCAGTACTTC TRBJ2-7 . many TRBV11-2
CASSFIPSDTGELFF TGTGCCAGCAGTTTTATTCCTAGCGACACCGGGGAGCTGTTTTTT TRBJ2-2 . . TRBV28
CASSPASGLFYEQYF TGCGCCAGCAGCCCCGCTAGCGGTCTATTCTACGAGCAGTACTTC TRBJ2-7 TRBD2 few TRBV5-1
CASSFWGKDTQYF TGCGCCAGCAGCTTCTGGGGAAAAGATACGCAGTATTTT TRBJ2-3 . . TRBV5-1
CSARDMRGTYEQYF TGCAGTGCTAGAGATATGCGGGGAACCTACGAGCAGTACTTC TRBJ2-7 . few TRBV20-1
CASSERRLESHSYNEQFF TGTGCCAGCAGTGAAAGAAGGTTGGAGTCACACTCCTACAATGAGCAGTTCTTC TRBJ2-1 . few TRBV2
CASSHGTGNTEAFF TGCGCCAGCAGCCATGGGACAGGGAACACTGAAGCTTTCTTT TRBJ1-1 TRBD1 many TRBV5-1
CSARDRQGVAIQYF TGCAGTGCTAGAGACCGACAGGGGGTGGCCATTCAGTACTTC TRBJ2-4 TRBD1 many TRBV20-1
CAIAPLAGVREQYF TGTGCCATCGCCCCCCTAGCGGGAGTACGCGAGCAGTACTTC TRBJ2-7 TRBD2 . TRBV10-3
CSATNRGSGNQPQHF TGCAGTGCAACAAACAGGGGGTCAGGCAATCAGCCCCAGCATTTT TRBJ1-5 TRBD1 . TRBV20-1
CASSQVSSGSREQFF TGTGCCAGCAGCCAAGTGAGTAGCGGGAGTCGTGAGCAGTTCTTC TRBJ2-1 TRBD2 few TRBV3-1
CASSLVSVYGYTF TGTGCCAGCAGTTTAGTGTCGGTCTATGGCTACACCTTC TRBJ1-2 . . TRBV12-3/TRBV12-4
CAWAAFSNQPQHF TGTGCCTGGGCAGCGTTTAGCAATCAGCCCCAGCATTTT TRBJ1-5 . . TRBV30
CASSLEGKGFDIQYF TGTGCCAGCAGCTTAGAGGGAAAAGGGTTTGACATTCAGTACTTC TRBJ2-4 . few TRBV7-9
CASSVEYPGTDTQYF TGCGCCAGCAGCGTCGAATATCCCGGGACGGATACGCAGTATTTT TRBJ2-3 . many TRBV5-1